This entry is about one T cell receptor (beta chain). These data are taken from a study of blood T cell repertoires in COVID-19. V was clipped by 0 bases and J by 3 bases, with 15 bases between them. This CDR3 has 16 amino acids. Germline lookup yields CDR1 LGHDT and CDR2 YNNKEL (reference sequence). The method was immunoSEQ multiplex PCR; TCRdb's version includes in-frame clones alone and lacks a portion of them. The sample includes around 320,000 clones, 90% of them seen just once. Material for sequencing was PBMCs or T cells enriched from blood (not recorded which). This TCR was sampled from a woman between 18 and 30 years old with acute COVID-19. The chain combines TRBV3-1 (or the pseudogene TRBV3-2) with TRBJ2-7; possibly TRBD2 for D (6 bases). The CDR3 DNA reads TGTGCCAGCAGCCAAGATCAAACGGGAGTCATCTACGAGCAGTACTTC. Its protein is CASSQDQTGVIYEQYF.